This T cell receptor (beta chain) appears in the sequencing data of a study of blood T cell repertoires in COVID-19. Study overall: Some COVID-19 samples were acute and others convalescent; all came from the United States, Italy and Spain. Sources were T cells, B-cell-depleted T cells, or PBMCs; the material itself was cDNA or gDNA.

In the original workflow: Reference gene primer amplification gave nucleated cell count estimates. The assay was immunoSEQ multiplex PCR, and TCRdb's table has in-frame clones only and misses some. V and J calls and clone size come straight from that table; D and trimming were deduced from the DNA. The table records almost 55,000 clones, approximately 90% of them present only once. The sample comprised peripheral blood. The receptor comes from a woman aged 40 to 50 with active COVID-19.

The CDR3 spells CASSLAVPGPFGLFSPLHF. The CDR3 nucleotides read TGTGCCAGCAGCTTAGCGGTCCCAGGGCCTTTCGGCCTTTTTTCACCCCTCCACTTT. J is TRBJ1-6 and V is TRBV7-9, with a possible D match to TRBD1 (5 bases). CDR3 length equals 19 residues. With 0 bases removed from V and 9 bases from J, the gap between germline ends came to 24 bases. Germline V CDR1 and CDR2: SEHNR, FQNEAQ (reference sequence).